In its sample, the clone carrying this TCR beta chain was seen many times. During its preparation, the TCRbeta library received unique molecular identifiers. Each CDR3 protein is one row after TCRdb ran MiXCR on the PCR reads. The repertoire holds hundreds of thousands of distinct CDR3 sequences, with 16% as singletons. This sample was included in a study of T-cell reconstitution after alpha-beta-depleted transplantation in children. The specimen comprised PBMCs from the stem cell graft donor, sampled from the stem cell graft. The receptor comes from a human donor who donated a stem cell graft to a child with acute myeloid leukemia.

The CDR3 DNA follows: TGTGCCAGCAGTTACGATCAGGAAGAGACCCAGTACTTC. This gives the protein CASSYDQEETQYF. The rearrangement joins TRBV6-5 to TRBJ2-5; D not resolved. The germline V and J ends were trimmed by 2 bases and 3 bases, with 7 bases remaining between them. CDR3 length: 13 amino acids. The germline V gene encodes CDR1 MNHEY and CDR2 SVGAGI.